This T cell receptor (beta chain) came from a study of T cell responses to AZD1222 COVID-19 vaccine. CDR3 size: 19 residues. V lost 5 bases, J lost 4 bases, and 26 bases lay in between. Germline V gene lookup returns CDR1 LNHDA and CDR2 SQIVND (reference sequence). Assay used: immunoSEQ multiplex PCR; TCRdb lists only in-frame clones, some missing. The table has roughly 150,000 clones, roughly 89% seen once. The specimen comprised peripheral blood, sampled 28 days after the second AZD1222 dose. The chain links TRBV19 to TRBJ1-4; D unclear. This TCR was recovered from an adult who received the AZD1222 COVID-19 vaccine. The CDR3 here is CASSPPGILQRNYNEKLFF. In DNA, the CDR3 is TGTGCCAGTAGTCCTCCGGGGATACTCCAGAGAAATTATAATGAAAAACTGTTTTTT.